This T cell receptor (beta chain) was retrieved from a study of T cells in Graves' hyperthyroidism and ophthalmopathy (dated by TCRdb to the late 2010s). Some background on the complete study: Peripheral blood was sampled at the time of initial diagnosis, prior to any treatment. To identify distinguishing TCR V-J signatures, a discovery cohort of around 100 patients was used, comprising 40 to 45 with Graves' ophthalmopathy and some 60 with stable Graves' hyperthyroidism. The study also compared thyroid tissue and blood T-cell repertoires from a handful of Graves' hyperthyroidism patients. The paper reports TCR Vbeta CDR3 sequencing of approximately 140 peripheral blood samples: around 41 ophthalmopathy, about 75 hyperthyroidism and approximately 17 progressor patients. Whether ophthalmopathy could be predicted prospectively was tested in an independent validation cohort made up of about 20 hyperthyroidism patients plus 17 patients who later progressed to ophthalmopathy. The 90 to 100 discovery patients were randomly divided into training and test sets at a 7:3 ratio. Once sampling was done, hyperthyroidism patients were given methimazole at a starting dose of 30 mg daily, whereas ophthalmopathy patients were given high-dose intravenous methylprednisolone. The study at large found these results: In cross-validation, a model built on a 13 V-J signature told ophthalmopathy apart from stable hyperthyroidism with approximately 90% sensitivity and approximately 84% specificity, and in testing the same model reached 80%/75%. No statistical method was used to set the sample size in advance, and investigators knew the group allocation. Most expanded thyroid clonotypes (frequency above 0.001) were also detected in blood, suggesting blood repertoires may reflect thyroid immune responses. During validation, the model predicted progression to ophthalmopathy a median of roughly 7.1 months ahead of onset, with around 71% sensitivity and roughly 72% specificity.

Concerning this clonotype itself: Its antigen is not yet known. No much larger clone exists at a distance of one base, and base qualities are not known.

Stable Graves' hyperthyroidism was defined as the absence of progression to ophthalmopathy over 18 months of follow-up. Hyperthyroidism patients were newly diagnosed, had a disease duration of under 2 months, and were aged 18 to 65 years. Patients with uncontrolled infections, other autoimmune diseases, pregnancy or lactation were excluded. Diagnoses relied on clinical symptoms, serum thyroxine and TRAb, thyroid ultrasound and orbital computed tomography. PBMCs were separated from 10 ml of fresh peripheral blood using Ficoll-Paque density gradient centrifugation. Total RNA was extracted using Trizol reagent, and RNA quality was assessed on an Agilent 2100 Bioanalyzer. Amplification of TCR beta CDR3 regions was carried out from RNA transcripts. A first-round RT-PCR of the TCR CDR3 used the HTBI primer set with the Qiagen OneStep RT-PCR kit. Libraries were constructed in a second round of multiplex PCR, after which size selection and purification were performed. Paired-end sequencing of the libraries was performed with 100 bp reads on an Illumina HiSeq2000. As for the authors' bioinformatics: SOAPnuke was used to process the raw data, with reads discarded if the reads contained adapters or uncalled bases, had a mean Phred below 15, or lacked an exact constant-primer or identifier match. COPE v1.2.5 was used to merge the high-quality paired reads, and each unique nucleotide sequence was defined as a clonotype. MiTCR v1.1 was used to align the clonotypes against IMGT TRBV, TRBD and TRBJ reference segments. The analysis included only V-J combinations with a frequency above 0.0001, which together covered 98% to 99.2% of the repertoires. The TCS score was defined as F50 (clonal expansion) divided by E x V (chaos), with BLOSUM62-based TCRdist calculated between CDR3 peptides within each V-J. Welch's t-statistics and random forest reduced some 510 V-J features to 10 to 15, which were used in a naive Bayes classifier (R e1071). TCRdb reprocessed the public reads (quality trimming at Q25 with fastp, clone calling with MiXCR) and kept in-frame beta chains. Each entry merges the rows of one CDR3 protein and shows their most common DNA and genes. What appears here as the V and J calls and clone size reflects TCRdb's work, not the paper's. The sample has tens of thousands of distinct CDR3 sequences on record, under 55% of them singletons. Of the sample, around 10% falls within the top ten clones.

The CDR1 and CDR2 encoded by the germline V gene are SQVTM and ANQGSEA. V is reduced by 6 bases and J by 0 bases, leaving a spacing of 15 bases between them. The CDR3 numbers 14 residues from cysteine through phenylalanine. Of the read, only the CDR3 DNA is kept; its 42 bases are in frame from base 1. The sample taken for sequencing was blood. The chain couples TRBV29-1 to TRBJ2-7; matching of 7 bases hints at TRBD1 as the D gene. The receptor comes from a woman aged 25 to 39 with Graves' hyperthyroidism. At the DNA level, the sequence is TGCAGCGTGGAGGGGGACAGCAGCTCCTACGAGCAGTACTTC. This codes for CSVEGDSSSYEQYF.